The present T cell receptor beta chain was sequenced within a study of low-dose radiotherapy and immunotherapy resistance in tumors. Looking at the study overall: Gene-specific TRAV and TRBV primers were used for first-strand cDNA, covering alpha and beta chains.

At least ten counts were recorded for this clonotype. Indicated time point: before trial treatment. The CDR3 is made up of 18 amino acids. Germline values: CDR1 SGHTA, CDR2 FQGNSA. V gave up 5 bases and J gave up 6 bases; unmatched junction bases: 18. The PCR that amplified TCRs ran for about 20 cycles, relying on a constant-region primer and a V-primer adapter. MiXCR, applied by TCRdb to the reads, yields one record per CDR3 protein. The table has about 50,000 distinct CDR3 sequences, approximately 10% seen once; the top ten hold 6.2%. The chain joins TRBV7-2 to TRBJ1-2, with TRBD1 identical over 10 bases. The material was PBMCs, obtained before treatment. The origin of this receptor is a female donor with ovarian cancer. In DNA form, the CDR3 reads TGTGCCAGCAGCGTGGGGGGGGGACAGGGGAGGATAAGTGATGGCTACACCTTC. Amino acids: CASSVGGGQGRISDGYTF.